The clone carrying this T cell receptor beta chain was counted a few times. This record comes from a study of blood T cell repertoires in COVID-19. Study-level information: Specimens from acute and convalescent COVID-19 originated in the United States, Italy and Spain. Sources were T cells, B-cell-depleted T cells, or PBMCs; the material itself was cDNA or gDNA.

Germline V gives CDR1 LNHDA, CDR2 SQIVND (reference sequence). Trimming cost V 7 bases and J 6 bases; bases outside gene matches: 5. The CDR3 extends over 13 amino acids. Study processing details: Estimation of nucleated cell counts was performed using reference gene primer amplification. Repertoires were generated with immunoSEQ multiplex PCR, while TCRdb's copy carries only in-frame clones and drops some. V, J and clone size reflect that table, while D and trimming were determined from the DNA. The sample gives approximately 100,000 clones, 83% of which show up once; about 20% is in the top ten. The V gene is TRBV19, the J gene TRBJ2-3; 9 bases agree with TRBD1. Sequenced material: peripheral blood. The TCR originated in a woman in her sixties or seventies with acute or convalescent COVID-19. This chain's CDR3 is CASTDRGLDTQYF. The CDR3 DNA follows: TGTGCCAGTACCGACAGGGGGTTGGATACGCAGTATTTT. Variable domain in full (rest from reference TRBV19 and TRBJ2-3): DGGITQSPKYLFRKEGQNVTLSCEQNLNHDAMYWYRQDPGQGLRLIYYSQIVNDFQKGDIAEGYSVSREKKESFPLTVTSAQKNPTAFYLCASTDRGLDTQYFGPGTRLTVL.